What follows are 10 T cell receptor beta chains derived from one specimen sequenced in a study of control samples from healthy donors and cancer patients. TCRdb keeps only in-frame clones here, not all; method: immunoSEQ multiplex PCR. The sample consists of roughly 120,000 clones, approximately 88% of them appearing once. Sequences were obtained from blood. These receptors all stem from a man aged 40-49 years in good health.

This clone was detected only a few times. V gene TRBV4-1 combines with J gene TRBJ1-5, with 11 bases aligning to TRBD1. The CDR3 runs to 18 residues. Unmatched junction bases numbered 13, after V lost 4 bases and J lost 5 bases. CDR1 is MGHRA, CDR2 YSYEKL, per germline. This CDR3 reads CASSLADPRDRGYQPQHF. CDR3 nucleotide sequence: TGCGCCAGCAGCCTTGCGGATCCTAGGGACAGGGGGTATCAGCCCCAGCATTTT.

The rearrangement uses TRBV5-4 and TRBJ1-1; D unclear. CDR3 size: 13 residues. V lost 4 bases to trimming and J lost 10 bases, with 17 bases between them. CDR1 SGHNT and CDR2 YYREEE come from the germline V gene (reference sequence). Here the CDR3 DNA reads TGTGCCAGCAGCCTGCCCGGGGAGGGTAGAGCTTTCTTT. Protein: CASSLPGEGRAFF.

V usage is TRBV5-1 and J usage is TRBJ2-2; the D gene is possibly TRBD1 (6 bases). This CDR3 contains 18 residues. Deletions cut 1 base from V and 2 bases from J, with 18 bases between. CDR1 is SGHRS, CDR2 YFSETQ, per germline. CDR3 residues: CASSLTVGARSNTGELFF. CDR3 in DNA: TGCGCCAGCAGCTTGACGGTGGGGGCGCGGTCTAACACCGGGGAGCTGTTTTTT.

The chain recombines TRBV3-1 (or the pseudogene TRBV3-2) with TRBJ2-3; 8 nucleotides agree with TRBD2. J lost 2 bases, V lost 8 bases, and 9 bases had no gene match. The CDR3 has 15 amino acids. Germline CDR1 LGHDT, CDR2 YNNKEL (reference sequence). This CDR3 reads CASSRGGAATDTQYF. For the CDR3, the DNA is TGTGCCAGCTCACGGGGGGGGGCCGCCACAGATACGCAGTATTTT.

The chain is built from TRBV3-1 (or the pseudogene TRBV3-2) and TRBJ2-7; D gene ambiguous. Germline CDR1 and CDR2: LGHDT and YNNKEL (reference sequence). This CDR3 contains 12 residues. V gave up 4 bases and J gave up 0 bases, with 4 bases separating them. CDR3 loop: CASSRLSYEQYF. The CDR3, as DNA: TGTGCCAGCAGCCGCCTCTCCTACGAGCAGTACTTC.

CDR3 loop: CATSDPGTAEPYGYTF. CDR3 sequence (DNA): TGTGCCACCAGTGATCCCGGGACGGCAGAACCTTATGGCTACACCTTC. This chain connects TRBV24-1 to TRBJ1-2; D is perhaps TRBD1 (5 bases). Germline V gene sequence: CDR1 KGHDR, CDR2 SFDVKD. The V gene lost 3 bases and the J gene lost 5 bases, with 18 bases spanning the gap. This CDR3 is 16 amino acids long.

The chain employs TRBV3-1 (or the pseudogene TRBV3-2) and TRBJ1-1; D gene unclear. Germline CDR1 and CDR2: LGHDT and YNNKEL (reference sequence). V lost 0 bases, J lost 13 bases, and 3 bases lay in between. This CDR3 is 9 amino acids long. This CDR3 is CASSQEGFF. In DNA, the CDR3 is TGTGCCAGCAGCCAAGAGGGTTTCTTT.

The chain employs TRBV21-1 and TRBJ1-2; the table's D call TRBD1 went unverified against the DNA. TRBV21-1 is reported as a pseudogene. The CDR3 runs to 14 residues. CDR3 region: CASSKGRQGKGYTF. CDR3 sequence (DNA): TGTGCCAGCAGCAAAGGAAGACAGGGAAAGGGCTACACCTTC.

The V call is TRBV18, the J call TRBJ1-2, with 11 nucleotides matching TRBD1. There are 15 residues in the CDR3. The J segment lost 12 bases and the V segment lost 6 bases, leaving 15 bases of the junction unmatched. The germline CDR1 and CDR2 sequences are KGHSH and LQKENI. The CDR3 DNA sequence: TGTGCCAGCTCCAATCGCGGACAGGGGGCTGATCGTGACACCTTC. It specifies CASSNRGQGADRDTF.

The chain couples TRBV5-8 to TRBJ2-3; 9 bases agree with TRBD1. Trimming at V came to 2 bases and at J to 3 bases, leaving 4 bases not matched to a gene. This CDR3 region has 15 residues. Germline CDR1 is SGHTS and CDR2 is YDEGEE. CDR3 sequence reads: CASSLTGGMTDTQYF. The DNA for the CDR3 is TGTGCCAGCAGCTTAACAGGGGGCATGACAGATACGCAGTATTTT.